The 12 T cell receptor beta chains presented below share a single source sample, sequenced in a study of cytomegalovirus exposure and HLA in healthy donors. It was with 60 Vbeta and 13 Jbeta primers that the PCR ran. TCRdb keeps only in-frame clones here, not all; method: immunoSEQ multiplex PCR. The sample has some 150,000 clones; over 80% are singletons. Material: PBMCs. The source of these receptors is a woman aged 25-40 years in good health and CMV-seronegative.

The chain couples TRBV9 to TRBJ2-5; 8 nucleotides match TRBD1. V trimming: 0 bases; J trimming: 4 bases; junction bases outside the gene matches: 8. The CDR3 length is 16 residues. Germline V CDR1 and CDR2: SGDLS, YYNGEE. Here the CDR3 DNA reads TGTGCCAGCAGCGTAGGGCCCCGACAGGGGTCAGAGACCCAGTACTTC. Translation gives CASSVGPRQGSETQYF.

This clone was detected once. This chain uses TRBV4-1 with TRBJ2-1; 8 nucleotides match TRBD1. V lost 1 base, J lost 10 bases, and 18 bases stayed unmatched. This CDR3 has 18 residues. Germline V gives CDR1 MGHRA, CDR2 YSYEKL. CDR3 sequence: CASSQGPSRGQERAEQFF. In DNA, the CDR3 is TGCGCCAGCAGCCAAGGACCTTCCCGGGGACAGGAGCGAGCGGAGCAGTTCTTC.

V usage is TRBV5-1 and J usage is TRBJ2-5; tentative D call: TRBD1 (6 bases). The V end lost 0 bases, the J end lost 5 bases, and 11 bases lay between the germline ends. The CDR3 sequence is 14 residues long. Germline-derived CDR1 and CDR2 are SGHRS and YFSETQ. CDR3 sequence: CASSLGQAPETQYF. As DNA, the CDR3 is TGCGCCAGCAGCTTGGGACAGGCTCCCGAGACCCAGTACTTC.

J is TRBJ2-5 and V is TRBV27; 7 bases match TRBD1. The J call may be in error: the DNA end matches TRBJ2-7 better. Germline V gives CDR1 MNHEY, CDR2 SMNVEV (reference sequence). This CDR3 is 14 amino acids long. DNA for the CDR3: TGTGCCAGCAGTCTCCGGGACAGCCGCTACGAGCAGTACTTC. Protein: CASSLRDSRYEQYF.

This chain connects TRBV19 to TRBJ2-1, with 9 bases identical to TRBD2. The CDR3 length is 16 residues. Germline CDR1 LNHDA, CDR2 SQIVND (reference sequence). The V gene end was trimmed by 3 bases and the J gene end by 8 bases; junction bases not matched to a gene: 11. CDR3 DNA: TGTGCCAGTAGTATTTCCGGCGGGGGGGTGATCGATGAGCAGTTCTTC. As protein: CASSISGGGVIDEQFF.

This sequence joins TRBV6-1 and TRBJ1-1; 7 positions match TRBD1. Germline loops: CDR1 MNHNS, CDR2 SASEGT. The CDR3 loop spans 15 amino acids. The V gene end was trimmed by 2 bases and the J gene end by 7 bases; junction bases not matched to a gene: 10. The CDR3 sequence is CASSESGTVRVEAFF. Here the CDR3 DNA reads TGTGCCAGCAGTGAATCCGGGACAGTGAGGGTTGAAGCTTTCTTT.

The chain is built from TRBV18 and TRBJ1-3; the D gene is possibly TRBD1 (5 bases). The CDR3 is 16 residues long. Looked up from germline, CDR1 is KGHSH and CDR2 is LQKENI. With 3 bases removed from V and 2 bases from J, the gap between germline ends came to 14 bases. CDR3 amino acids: CASSPSGAGPGNTIYF. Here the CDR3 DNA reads TGTGCCAGCTCACCTTCAGGCGCAGGGCCTGGAAACACCATATATTTT. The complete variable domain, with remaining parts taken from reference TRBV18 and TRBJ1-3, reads NAGVMQNPRHLVRRRGQEARLRCSPMKGHSHVYWYRQLPEEGLKFMVYLQKENIIDESGMPKERFSAEFPKEGPSILRIQQVVRGDSAAYFCASSPSGAGPGNTIYFGEGSWLTVV.

This CDR3 is CASKRTGSVHEQYF. The CDR3 region has the DNA TGTGCCAGCAAAAGAACAGGGAGCGTCCACGAGCAGTACTTC. This chain connects TRBV2 to TRBJ2-7; maybe TRBD1 (6 bases). The germline V and J ends were trimmed by 7 bases and 5 bases, with 18 bases remaining between them. The CDR3 is made up of 14 amino acids. Germline-derived CDR1 and CDR2 are SNHLY and FYNNEI.

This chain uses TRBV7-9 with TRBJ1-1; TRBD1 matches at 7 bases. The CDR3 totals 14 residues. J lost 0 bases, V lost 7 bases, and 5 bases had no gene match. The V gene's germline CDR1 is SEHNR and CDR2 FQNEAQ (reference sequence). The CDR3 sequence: CASTVDRMNTEAFF. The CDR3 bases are TGTGCCAGCACCGTGGACAGGATGAACACTGAAGCTTTCTTT.

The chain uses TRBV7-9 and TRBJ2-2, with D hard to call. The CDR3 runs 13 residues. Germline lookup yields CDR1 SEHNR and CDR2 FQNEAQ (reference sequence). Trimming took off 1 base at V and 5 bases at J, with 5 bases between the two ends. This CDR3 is CASSLGATGELFF. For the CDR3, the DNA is TGTGCCAGCAGCTTAGGGGCTACCGGGGAGCTGTTTTTT.

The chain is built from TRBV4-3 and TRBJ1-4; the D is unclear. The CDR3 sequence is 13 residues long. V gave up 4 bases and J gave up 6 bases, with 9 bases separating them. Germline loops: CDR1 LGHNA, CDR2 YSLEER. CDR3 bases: TGCGCCAGCAGCCTCGCCGGTGATGAAAAACTGTTTTTT. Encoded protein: CASSLAGDEKLFF.

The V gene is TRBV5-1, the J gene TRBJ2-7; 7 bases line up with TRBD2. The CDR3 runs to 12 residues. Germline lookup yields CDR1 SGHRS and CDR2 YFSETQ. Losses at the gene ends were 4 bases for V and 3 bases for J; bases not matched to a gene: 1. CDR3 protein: CASSGGGYEQYF. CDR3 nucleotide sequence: TGCGCCAGCAGCGGGGGGGGCTACGAGCAGTACTTC. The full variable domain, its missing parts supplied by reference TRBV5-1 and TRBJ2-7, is KAGVTQTPRYLIKTRGQQVTLSCSPISGHRSVSWYQQTPGQGLQFLFEYFSETQRNKGNFPGRFSGRQFSNSRSEMNVSTLELGDSALYLCASSGGGYEQYFGPGTRLTVT.